The rows below give T cell receptor beta chains drawn from one sample of a study of blood T cell repertoires in COVID-19. Using immunoSEQ multiplex PCR, the repertoire was profiled, and TCRdb retains in-frame clones only, with some absent. Of around 330,000 clones listed, approximately 88% are singletons. The specimen sequenced was peripheral blood. The origin of the receptors is a woman in her 30s with COVID-19, enrolled during active disease. CDR3s include the opening cysteine and the closing phenylalanine or tryptophan. A D gene is named only where the DNA matches it firmly. Rows may omit the clone size; those that give it use once, few, many or a size class.

cdr3_nt	cdr3_aa	d_call	clone_size	v_call	j_call
TGTGCCAGCAGTTACTCGAAGGGGGCTCGGGGCTACACCTTC	CASSYSKGARGYTF	TRBD1	once	TRBV6-5	TRBJ1-2
TGTGCCAGTAGCCGGGACAGGGGTTATAGCAATCAGCCCCAGCATTTT	CASSRDRGYSNQPQHF	TRBD1	NA	TRBV19	TRBJ1-5
TGTGCCATTTCTGGACAGGGGGGGGACTATGGCTACACCTTC	CAISGQGGDYGYTF	TRBD1	few	TRBV10-3	TRBJ1-2
TGTGCCACCAGCAGAGAGTGGGGAGGGCCGAACACCATATATTTT	CATSREWGGPNTIYF	NA	once	TRBV15	TRBJ1-3
TGTGCCAGCAGCCAAGAGGGACAGGGGATTTCACCCCTCCACTTT	CASSQEGQGISPLHF	TRBD1	once	TRBV3-1/TRBV3-2	TRBJ1-6
TGCGCCAGCAGCTTGGTGGGACAGGGCTCTAACACTGAAGCTTTCTTT	CASSLVGQGSNTEAFF	TRBD1	NA	TRBV5-1	TRBJ1-1
TGTGCCAGCAGTTACCCTCACGGGACGAACACCGGGGAGCTGTTTTTT	CASSYPHGTNTGELFF	NA	NA	TRBV6-5	TRBJ2-2
TGTGCCAGTAGTATAGGCCGGACAGGGAGGGGAAAACTGTTTTTT	CASSIGRTGRGKLFF	TRBD1	few	TRBV19	TRBJ1-4
TGTGCCAGCAGGGCAGGGGCTACTAATGAAAAACTGTTTTTT	CASRAGATNEKLFF	NA	NA	TRBV6-5	TRBJ1-4
TGTGCCAGCAGACCGAGGGGGGGAAATTCACCCCTCCACTTT	CASRPRGGNSPLHF	NA	once	TRBV6-6	TRBJ1-6
TGTGCCGCGTCACGAGCGGGGTCAGATACGCAGTATTTT	CAASRAGSDTQYF	TRBD2	once	TRBV2	TRBJ2-3
TGTGCCACGAACACAGGCAGCTCCTACAATGAGCAGTTCTTC	CATNTGSSYNEQFF	NA	NA	TRBV15	TRBJ2-1
TGTGCCAGCAGCCGCTGGAGGTCAAAGGGCAATCAGCCCCAGCATTTT	CASSRWRSKGNQPQHF	NA	NA	TRBV21-1	TRBJ1-5
TGTGCCAGCAGTTTGTACACGGGGGACCGCAATGAGCAGTTCTTC	CASSLYTGDRNEQFF	NA	NA	TRBV27	TRBJ2-1
TGCGCCAGCAGCCAAGAGCACATGTGGACAGGGAAGGGAAAACTGTTTTTT	CASSQEHMWTGKGKLFF	TRBD1	NA	TRBV4-3	TRBJ1-4
TGTGCCAGCAGTTACTCGAAGGGGTACGAGCAGTACTTC	CASSYSKGYEQYF	NA	NA	TRBV6-5	TRBJ2-7